This passage covers 3 T cell receptor beta chains from one sample sequenced in a study of regulatory T cells in long-lasting Graves disease. Library construction for TCR beta used iRepertoire HTBI primers and Arm-PCR of CDR3 regions. In TCRdb, the multiplex PCR reads were re-called with MiXCR into one record per CDR3 protein. The top ten clones hold approximately 12% of a sample with almost 450,000 distinct CDR3 sequences, 16% of them seen once. Specified time point: newly diagnosed GD, antithyroid drugs for less than 3 months. Making the TCR library involved RNA that had been extracted from PBMCs. The same specimen was also included in a second study, on T cells in Graves' hyperthyroidism and ophthalmopathy.

Sequencing used peripheral blood mononuclear cells (PBMCs), obtained at new diagnosis, from a patient treated with antithyroid drugs. These receptors came from a woman younger than 45 with Graves disease.

The sample holds many counts of this clonotype. V usage is TRBV2 and J usage is TRBJ2-1; D gene ambiguous. Per the germline V gene, CDR1 is SNHLY and CDR2 is FYNNEI. The CDR3 spans 15 residues. V dropped 7 bases and J dropped 7 bases, with 20 bases sitting between them. CDR3 DNA sequence: TGTGCCAGCACCGTAAGGGCCCGAAGAGATAATGAGCAGTTCTTC. Protein product: CASTVRARRDNEQFF.

This clonotype was observed at least ten times. This sequence joins TRBV3-1 and TRBJ2-5, with a possible D match to TRBD2 (6 bases). This CDR3 has 14 amino acids. Germline V gene data show CDR1 as LGHDT and CDR2 as YNNKEL (reference sequence). V was clipped by 4 bases and J by 5 bases, with 14 bases between them. This chain's CDR3 is CASSPTGVGETQYF. For the CDR3, the DNA is TGTGCCAGCAGCCCCACGGGGGTGGGGGAGACCCAGTACTTC.

The table lists this clonotype with a few counts. V is TRBV19 and J is TRBJ1-2; possibly TRBD1 for D (5 bases). Trimming stripped 0 bases from V and 8 bases from J, with 10 bases between. Germline loops: CDR1 LNHDA, CDR2 SQIVND (reference sequence). This CDR3 has 13 residues. Written as DNA, the CDR3 is TGTGCCAGTAGTATAGAGGTAGGGGTCGGCTACACCTTC. Translation: CASSIEVGVGYTF.